What follows are 32 T cell receptor beta chains derived from one specimen sequenced in a study of blood T cell repertoires in COVID-19. Here immunoSEQ multiplex PCR was the method, and the copy in TCRdb shows in-frame clones only, minus some. The data hold about 150,000 clones, with 80% to 90% observed a single time. The sequencing input was peripheral blood. Every receptor here comes from an older man with acute or convalescent COVID-19.

The CDR3 is CASSLAGAHTDEQYF. CDR3 in DNA: TGTGCCAGCAGCTTAGCGGGGGCCCACACAGACGAGCAGTACTTC. The chain combines TRBV7-2 with TRBJ2-7; possible D gene TRBD1, 6 bases. V was clipped by 0 bases and J by 5 bases, with 14 bases between them. Per the germline V gene, CDR1 is SGHTA and CDR2 is FQGNSA. The CDR3 has 15 amino acids. The variable domain in full, with the rest retrieved from reference TRBV7-2 and TRBJ2-7, is GAGVSQSPSNKVTEKGKDVELRCDPISGHTALYWYRQSLGQGLEFLIYFQGNSAPDKSGLPSDRFSAERTGGSVSTLTIQRTQQEDSAVYLCASSLAGAHTDEQYFGPGTRLTVT.

Of note for this clone: Distinct nucleotide sequences in the sample also encode this CDR3. V and J are TRBV6-1 and TRBJ2-7, with TRBD2 identical over 14 bases. Germline V gives CDR1 MNHNS, CDR2 SASEGT. This CDR3 spans 15 amino acids. J gave up 3 bases and V 3 bases, and 1 base lay outside the gene matches. CDR3 sequence (DNA): TGTGCCAGCAGTGAGGGACTAGCGGGAGTCTACGAGCAGTACTTC. Protein product: CASSEGLAGVYEQYF.

As DNA, the CDR3 is TGTGCCAGCAGTTGGGGGGCAGGGGGTACCCAAGAGACCCAGTACTTC. Its translation: CASSWGAGGTQETQYF. The chain has TRBV6-2 or TRBV6-3 and TRBJ2-5, with D possibly TRBD1 on 7 matching bases. The CDR3 covers 16 residues. Germline V lookup: CDR1 MNHEY, CDR2 SVGEGT. V gave up 4 bases and J gave up 1 base, with 16 bases separating them.

This clone came up a few times. The chain links TRBV5-6 to TRBJ1-6; D not resolved. Germline V CDR1 and CDR2: SGHDT, YYEEEE. V lost 4 bases and J lost 0, with 17 bases in between. This CDR3 region has 18 residues. CDR3 protein: CASSHGSGPRSYNSPLHF. The DNA for the CDR3 is TGTGCCAGCAGCCATGGGAGCGGGCCTCGCTCCTATAATTCACCCCTCCACTTT.

The chain carries TRBV30 and TRBJ1-5, with D unresolved. Germline V gives CDR1 GTSNPN, CDR2 SVGIG (reference sequence). The CDR3 has 15 residues. The ends were cut back, 1 base at V and 0 bases at J, with 10 bases in the middle. The CDR3 DNA reads as TGTGCCTGGAGTGAGTCAGGTTATAGCAATCAGCCCCAGCATTTT. It encodes CAWSESGYSNQPQHF. Drawing the rest from reference TRBV30 and TRBJ1-5, the complete variable domain is SQTIHQWPATLVQPVGSPLSLECTVEGTSNPNLYWYRQAAGRGLQLLFYSVGIGQISSEVPQNLSASRPQDRQFILSSKKLLLSDSGFYLCAWSESGYSNQPQHFGDGTRLSIL.

The gene calls are TRBV3-1 (or the pseudogene TRBV3-2) and TRBJ2-1; 10 nucleotides line up with TRBD2. Germline V gene lookup returns CDR1 LGHDT and CDR2 YNNKEL (reference sequence). The CDR3 has 17 amino acids. The ends lost 1 base at V and 4 bases at J; junction bases unmatched: 7. This chain's CDR3 is CASSQGLTSGPYNEQFF. Written as DNA, the CDR3 is TGTGCCAGCAGCCAAGGGTTGACTAGCGGGCCGTACAATGAGCAGTTCTTC.

This clone was seen just once. The chain carries TRBV28 and TRBJ2-1; the D gene is possibly TRBD2 (7 bases). The CDR3 totals 17 residues. Germline V lookup: CDR1 MDHEN, CDR2 SYDVKM. V shed 1 base and J shed 12 bases, with 25 bases lying between them. The CDR3 loop is CASSLSGGATGYLLQFF. The CDR3, as DNA: TGTGCCAGCAGTTTATCTGGGGGGGCTACGGGGTACCTGCTGCAGTTCTTC. Looking up the rest from reference TRBV28 and TRBJ2-1 gives the full variable domain: DVKVTQSSRYLVKRTGEKVFLECVQDMDHENMFWYRQDPGLGLRLIYFSYDVKMKEKGDIPEGYSVSREKKERFSLILESASTNQTSMYLCASSLSGGATGYLLQFFGPGTRLTVL.

This rearrangement joins TRBV6-1 to TRBJ1-6; D unresolved. From germline, CDR1 is MNHNS and CDR2 SASEGT. V was clipped by 0 bases and J by 0 bases, with 9 bases between them. The CDR3 runs to 17 residues. The CDR3 nucleotides are TGTGCCAGCAGTGAAGCCGGGAGGAGCTCCTATAATTCACCCCTCCACTTT. It specifies CASSEAGRSSYNSPLHF.

This clone was detected once. The chain combines TRBV19 with TRBJ2-1; D might be TRBD2 (5 bases). The germline V and J ends were trimmed by 6 bases and 2 bases, with 17 bases remaining between them. CDR1 is LNHDA and CDR2 is SQIVND in the germline V gene (reference sequence). This CDR3 is built from 16 residues. CDR3: CASRNAEALTYNEQFF. The CDR3 DNA is TGTGCCAGTAGGAACGCGGAGGCCCTAACCTACAATGAGCAGTTCTTC.

The chain couples TRBV7-3 to TRBJ2-7; 9 nucleotides agree with TRBD1. V lost 3 bases to trimming and J lost 0 bases; unmatched junction nucleotides: 3. CDR1 SGHTA and CDR2 FQGTGA come from the germline V gene. The CDR3 covers 15 residues. Written as DNA, the CDR3 is TGTGCCAGCAGCTTTGACAGGGGGAGCTCCTACGAGCAGTACTTC. Its translation is CASSFDRGSSYEQYF. The full variable domain, its missing parts supplied by reference TRBV7-3 and TRBJ2-7, is GAGVSQTPSNKVTEKGKYVELRCDPISGHTALYWYRQSLGQGPEFLIYFQGTGAADDSGLPNDRFFAVRPEGSVSTLKIQRTERGDSAVYLCASSFDRGSSYEQYFGPGTRLTVT.

This chain uses TRBV5-6 with TRBJ2-3; 13 bases map to TRBD2. This CDR3 is 17 amino acids long. Germline V gene sequence: CDR1 SGHDT, CDR2 YYEEEE. V was clipped by 0 bases and J by 10 bases; unmatched bases: 11. CDR3 amino acids: CASSLGPGLAGTKSQYF. The DNA of the CDR3 is TGTGCCAGCAGCTTGGGACCGGGACTAGCGGGAACCAAATCGCAGTATTTT.

The CDR3 spells CASSMTSGRGNEQFF. As DNA, the CDR3 is TGTGCCAGCAGCATGACTAGCGGGAGGGGCAATGAGCAGTTCTTC. The gene calls are TRBV5-4 and TRBJ2-1; 14 nucleotides match TRBD2. Germline loops: CDR1 SGHNT, CDR2 YYREEE (reference sequence). The CDR3 is 15 amino acids. The ends lost 4 bases at V and 6 bases at J; junction bases unmatched: 3.

The CDR3 here is CASSIGGAGGGTDTQYF. CDR3 coding DNA: TGTGCCAGTAGTATAGGAGGGGCAGGGGGCGGCACAGATACGCAGTATTTT. The V call is TRBV19, the J call TRBJ2-3; 8 bases match TRBD1. There are 17 residues in the CDR3. CDR1 and CDR2 from the germline V gene are LNHDA and SQIVND (reference sequence). V gave up 1 base and J gave up 1 base; unmatched junction bases: 7.

This chain uses TRBV4-1 with TRBJ2-7; the match to TRBD1 covers 8 bases. With V trimmed by 5 bases and J by 0 bases, 6 bases remained unmatched. CDR1 is MGHRA, CDR2 YSYEKL, per germline. The CDR3 is 15 residues long. The CDR3 DNA sequence: TGCGCCAGCAGCTTTCGGACAGGGAGCTCCTACGAGCAGTACTTC. Its translation is CASSFRTGSSYEQYF.

The rearrangement links TRBV27 to TRBJ1-1; 9 bases fit TRBD1. Unmatched junction bases numbered 7, after V lost 5 bases and J lost 0 bases. This CDR3 is 16 amino acids long. Germline lookup yields CDR1 MNHEY and CDR2 SMNVEV (reference sequence). CDR3 amino acids: CASSPGQGLLNTEAFF. The CDR3 coding sequence is TGTGCCAGCAGTCCGGGACAGGGCCTACTGAACACTGAAGCTTTCTTT.

Points on this clone: The CDR3 carries no conserved terminal phenylalanine or tryptophan, so it likely arises from a read error. No DNA is shown, since the ends of the CDR3 on it are uncertain; the CDR3 is the one TCRdb lists. This chain links TRBV14 with TRBJ2-4; TRBD2 is taken as the D call from the table, unchecked against the DNA. The CDR3 has 12 amino acids, counting both end residues. Germline V CDR1 and CDR2: SGHDN, FVKESK. The CDR3 protein is CASSQESRGWGL.

The chain combines TRBV30 with TRBJ1-1, with D possibly matching TRBD1 (6 bases). This CDR3 contains 16 residues. Trimming removed 2 bases at V and 1 base at J, with 17 bases between. The germline V gene encodes CDR1 GTSNPN and CDR2 SVGIG (reference sequence). CDR3 bases: TGTGCCTGGAGTTTAAATACCGGGACACAGAACACTGAAGCTTTCTTT. Translated: CAWSLNTGTQNTEAFF.

In its sample, this clone was seen many times. The gene calls are TRBV14 and TRBJ2-3, with a tentative D call TRBD1 (6 bases). Germline lookup yields CDR1 SGHDN and CDR2 FVKESK. V was trimmed by 4 bases and J by 6 bases, leaving 11 bases between them. The CDR3 totals 13 residues. CDR3 bases: TGTGCCAGCAGCCGGGGGCTTGGGGATACGCAGTATTTT. Translation: CASSRGLGDTQYF. Filled out from reference TRBV14 and TRBJ2-3, the complete variable domain reads EAGVTQFPSHSVIEKGQTVTLRCDPISGHDNLYWYRRVMGKEIKFLLHFVKESKQDESGMPNNRFLAERTGGTYSTLKVQPAELEDSGVYFCASSRGLGDTQYFGPGTRLTVL.

The chain has TRBV6-5 and TRBJ1-1; 7 nucleotides align to TRBD1. V lost 2 bases to trimming and J lost 1 base; unmatched junction nucleotides: 7. The CDR3 sequence is 16 residues long. Per germline, CDR1 MNHEY and CDR2 SVGAGI. This CDR3 reads CASSYRGRRKNTEAFF. The CDR3, as DNA: TGTGCCAGCAGTTACAGGGGGCGTAGGAAGAACACTGAAGCTTTCTTT.

In this sample, this clone turned up once. The chain employs TRBV3-1 (or the pseudogene TRBV3-2) and TRBJ2-7; D is uncertain. The CDR3 length is 13 residues. Germline lookup yields CDR1 LGHDT and CDR2 YNNKEL (reference sequence). V lost 0 bases and J 5 bases, leaving 8 bases between the germline ends. CDR3 DNA sequence: TGTGCCAGCAGCCAAGATATGGCCAACGAGCAGTACTTC. Translated, it gives CASSQDMANEQYF.

The chain joins TRBV29-1 to TRBJ1-1; 10 positions agree with TRBD1. The V segment lost 2 bases and the J segment 5 bases; nucleotides outside the gene matches: 2. CDR3 length: 13 amino acids. Germline V gene lookup returns CDR1 SQVTM and CDR2 ANQGSEA. The CDR3 loop is CSVEWGQGTEAFF. The CDR3 DNA reads TGCAGCGTTGAATGGGGACAGGGGACTGAAGCTTTCTTT.

The chain carries TRBV10-3 and TRBJ2-7, with 9 bases aligning to TRBD2. Germline trimming cut 10 bases from V and 0 bases from J; bases unmatched to any gene: 7. Germline V gene data show CDR1 as ENHRY and CDR2 as SYGVKD. This CDR3 region has 14 residues. The DNA of the CDR3 is TGTGCCACCGGAGCGGGAGGCAACTCCTACGAGCAGTACTTC. It encodes CATGAGGNSYEQYF.

The genes are TRBV5-1 and TRBJ2-3; 10 positions agree with TRBD2. The V gene's germline CDR1 is SGHRS and CDR2 YFSETQ. The CDR3 is made up of 17 amino acids. Losses at the gene ends were 2 bases for V and 2 bases for J; bases not matched to a gene: 8. The CDR3 DNA reads as TGCGCCAGCAGCTTACCTAGCGGGAGTGCCCTCACAGATACGCAGTATTTT. It specifies CASSLPSGSALTDTQYF. Drawing the rest from reference TRBV5-1 and TRBJ2-3, the complete variable domain is KAGVTQTPRYLIKTRGQQVTLSCSPISGHRSVSWYQQTPGQGLQFLFEYFSETQRNKGNFPGRFSGRQFSNSRSEMNVSTLELGDSALYLCASSLPSGSALTDTQYFGPGTRLTVL.

Only one count was recorded for this clone. The rearrangement uses TRBV7-3 and TRBJ1-1, with 7 bases aligning to TRBD1. Germline loops: CDR1 SGHTA, CDR2 FQGTGA. The CDR3 is 15 residues long. With V trimmed by 0 bases and J by 1 base, 2 bases remained unmatched. CDR3 amino acids: CASSLTGDRNTEAFF. As DNA, the CDR3 is TGTGCCAGCAGCTTAACGGGGGACAGGAACACTGAAGCTTTCTTT.

CDR3: CASRQQGRSFYGYTF. Written as DNA, the CDR3 is TGTGCCAGCAGGCAACAGGGGCGAAGTTTCTATGGCTACACCTTC. The chain couples TRBV6-5 to TRBJ1-2; 7 bases map to TRBD1. Germline CDR1 MNHEY, CDR2 SVGAGI. Trimming took 6 bases from V and 4 from J; bases not matched to a gene: 11. The CDR3 runs 15 residues.

The chain uses TRBV18 and TRBJ2-5; 7 bases are shared with TRBD2. V lost 3 bases and J lost 5; bases outside the gene matches: 6. The length of the CDR3 is 14 residues. Germline V lookup: CDR1 KGHSH, CDR2 LQKENI. The CDR3 nucleotides are TGTGCCAGCTCACCCTCGACTAGCTGGGAGACCCAGTACTTC. It translates to CASSPSTSWETQYF.

V is TRBV29-1 and J is TRBJ2-3; D remains ambiguous. Trimming stripped 2 bases from V and 2 bases from J, with 5 bases between. The CDR3 runs to 12 residues. Germline CDR1 SQVTM, CDR2 ANQGSEA. CDR3: CSVETATDTQYF. DNA of the CDR3: TGCAGCGTTGAAACAGCCACAGATACGCAGTATTTT.

The V gene is TRBV5-1, the J gene TRBJ2-7, with a weak D call TRBD2 (5 bases). With 4 bases removed from V and 5 bases from J, the gap between germline ends came to 13 bases. The CDR3 covers 13 residues. In germline, CDR1 is SGHRS, CDR2 YFSETQ. CDR3 in DNA: TGCGCCAGCAGCGGGCCGGGGAGACACGAGCAGTACTTC. Its protein product is CASSGPGRHEQYF.

The chain links TRBV5-4 to TRBJ2-7; 8 positions match TRBD2. The V gene end was trimmed by 3 bases and the J gene end by 5 bases; junction bases not matched to a gene: 7. The CDR3 spans 14 residues. Germline CDR1 and CDR2: SGHNT and YYREEE (reference sequence). The CDR3 region has the DNA TGTGCCAGCAGCTCCGGGGGGGCGCGTCACGAGCAGTACTTC. Its translation is CASSSGGARHEQYF.

The V gene is TRBV19, the J gene TRBJ1-5, with D tentatively TRBD1 (6 bases). Trimming pared 8 bases from V and 0 bases from J, leaving 17 bases between. Looked up from germline, CDR1 is LNHDA and CDR2 is SQIVND (reference sequence). This CDR3 has 16 residues. In nucleotides, the CDR3 is TGTGCCAGTGATCCGGGACAAGGGATTAGCAATCAGCCCCAGCATTTT. It translates to CASDPGQGISNQPQHF.

The chain combines TRBV2 with TRBJ2-7; 7 bases match TRBD1. Per germline, CDR1 SNHLY and CDR2 FYNNEI. The CDR3 sequence is 15 residues long. Trimming took 6 bases from V and 2 from J; bases not matched to a gene: 10. The CDR3: CASRVGGWGTYEQYF. CDR3 coding DNA: TGTGCCAGCAGAGTAGGGGGCTGGGGGACCTACGAGCAGTACTTC.

The chain has TRBV18 and TRBJ2-1, with 8 bases identical to TRBD2. This CDR3 comprises 14 residues. The ends lost 0 bases at V and 9 bases at J; junction bases unmatched: 4. Germline V gene sequence: CDR1 KGHSH, CDR2 LQKENI. Here the CDR3 DNA reads TGTGCCAGCTCACCACCGGGACTAGTTCTTGAGCAGTTCTTC. As protein: CASSPPGLVLEQFF.